The clone carrying this T cell receptor (beta chain) has only a few counts. The data originate from a study of blood T cell repertoires in COVID-19. As for the study in general: Both acute and convalescent COVID-19 samples were obtained from the United States, Italy and Spain. Sources were T cells, B-cell-depleted T cells, or PBMCs; the material itself was cDNA or gDNA.

CDR1 SGHRS and CDR2 YFSETQ come from the germline V gene. With 3 bases clipped from V and 9 bases from J, the junction kept 5 bases outside the gene matches. This CDR3 contains 14 residues. Repertoires were generated with immunoSEQ multiplex PCR, while TCRdb's copy carries only in-frame clones and drops some. The table lists 260,000 or so clones, about 83% of them singletons. Material: peripheral blood. This rearrangement joins TRBV5-1 to TRBJ1-6; 8 bases map to TRBD1. This receptor was taken from a man older than 75 with acute or convalescent COVID-19. The CDR3 DNA reads as TGCGCCAGCAGCTCGGGGCAGGGGGCTTCACCCCTCCACTTT. It yields the protein CASSSGQGASPLHF. The whole variable domain, filled in from reference TRBV5-1 and TRBJ1-6, reads KAGVTQTPRYLIKTRGQQVTLSCSPISGHRSVSWYQQTPGQGLQFLFEYFSETQRNKGNFPGRFSGRQFSNSRSEMNVSTLELGDSALYLCASSSGQGASPLHFGNGTRLTVT.